This T cell receptor beta chain derives from a study of T cell repertoires in cytomegalovirus infection. At the level of the study: CMV epitopes, recently identified HLA-C-restricted and well-studied HLA-B-restricted, were used. Public TCR beta signatures provided an indication of both CMV infection and a matching HLA type. General observations from the study: Of the TCR beta families, the public ones yielded a cumulative frequency that identified carriers of CMV plus the relevant HLA. Within the response measured ex vivo, HLA-C-restricted CMV-specific TCR beta clonotypes were dominant.

Concerning this clonotype itself: What it binds is not known.

V dropped 0 bases and J dropped 6 bases, with 15 bases sitting between them. This CDR3 has 15 residues. Germline CDR1 and CDR2: DFQATT and SNEGSKA (reference sequence). TCRdb reprocessed the reads with MiXCR, giving one entry per CDR3 protein. Here the sample spans approximately 1,000,000 distinct CDR3 sequences, roughly 31% being singletons. The chain has TRBV20-1 and TRBJ2-1; D not certain. This TCR was sampled from a human donor in good health (CMV status not recorded). Some clones in this sample may be carry-over from other donors' samples. The starting material was cultured CD8+ T cells from PBMCs, obtained from culture after CMV antigen stimulation. The chain's CDR3 is CSARETPTTVNEQFF. In nucleotides, the CDR3 is TGCAGTGCTAGAGAGACCCCCACCACCGTCAATGAGCAGTTCTTC.